This is a list of T cell receptor beta chains from one sample in a study of T-cell reconstitution after alpha-beta-depleted transplantation in children. Using its own MiXCR run on the PCR reads, TCRdb lists one record per CDR3 protein. The sample records fewer than 700,000 distinct CDR3 sequences, roughly 13% being singletons. The source was PBMCs, mostly from graft donor cells, collected 360 days after TCRalphabeta/CD19-depleted stem cell transplant. The receptors were gathered from a male patient younger than 18 who had a stem cell transplant for acute myeloid leukemia, so the T cells may come from the graft donor. Each CDR3 is given with its conserved first and last residue. A D gene is named only where the DNA matches it firmly. Size tells how often a clone was seen (once, few, many) or the class of an expanded clone, and some rows leave it out.

V gene	clone size	D gene	J gene	CDR3 DNA	CDR3 protein
TRBV7-6	NA	NA	TRBJ2-1	TGTGCCAGCAGCGCAAATGTGGGCTCCTACAATGAGCAGTTCTTC	CASSANVGSYNEQFF
TRBV28	NA	NA	TRBJ1-5	TGTGCCAGCAGTCTTCACGAAGGGCGTCAGCCCCAGCATTTT	CASSLHEGRQPQHF
TRBV5-1	NA	NA	TRBJ2-7	TGCGCCAGCGGGGGAAAACCGGGAACACCCTACGAGCAGTACTTC	CASGGKPGTPYEQYF
TRBV20-1	many	NA	TRBJ2-2	TGCAGTGCTAGAGGTTCCCCCGTGAACACCGGGGAGCTGTTTTTT	CSARGSPVNTGELFF
TRBV20-1	few	NA	TRBJ1-1	TGCAGTGCTTCTGGACAGAATGAAGCTTTCTTT	CSASGQNEAFF
TRBV20-1	NA	TRBD2	TRBJ2-3	TGCAGTGCTAGAAGCCCCCGACTAGCGGGAGGCACAGATACGCAGTATTTT	CSARSPRLAGGTDTQYF
TRBV20-1	NA	TRBD1	TRBJ2-7	TGCAGTGCTAGAGTGGGGACAGGGAAGAGTCTAGCGGTCTACGAGCAGTACTTC	CSARVGTGKSLAVYEQYF
TRBV29-1	few	NA	TRBJ1-2	TGCAGCGTTGCAGGGGTGGGGAACTATGGCTACACCTTC	CSVAGVGNYGYTF
TRBV3-1	NA	TRBD2	TRBJ2-1	TGTGCCAGCAGCTCACGGACTAGCGGAGGAATTTACAATGAGCAGTTCTTC	CASSSRTSGGIYNEQFF
TRBV11-1	NA	NA	TRBJ2-3	TGTGCCAGCAGCTCCCACTTCTTAAGAAGGGGGAACACAGATACGCAGTATTTT	CASSSHFLRRGNTDTQYF
TRBV5-1	many	NA	TRBJ2-7	TGCGCCAGCAAGGCTAGCGAAACCTACGAGCAGTACTTC	CASKASETYEQYF
TRBV28	many	TRBD1	TRBJ2-7	TGTGCCAGCAGCGTACAGGGGGCCTCTTACGAGCAGTACTTC	CASSVQGASYEQYF
TRBV6-2/TRBV6-3	NA	TRBD2	TRBJ2-1	TGTGCCAGCAGTTACTACTCCCTAATTCCCGGGACTAGCGGCTACAATGAGCAGTTCTTC	CASSYYSLIPGTSGYNEQFF
TRBV6-5	few	NA	TRBJ2-1	TGTGCCAGCAGTTATGGTAATAGGTTCCCTGGTGAGCAGTTCTTC	CASSYGNRFPGEQFF
TRBV20-1	few	NA	TRBJ2-7	TGCAGTGCTAGTTGGGCGGAGCTATACGAGCAGTACTTC	CSASWAELYEQYF
TRBV9	many	NA	TRBJ2-2	TGTGCCAGCAGCGGGGACCGCCTCACCGGGGAGCTGTTTTTT	CASSGDRLTGELFF
TRBV6-2/TRBV6-3	NA	NA	TRBJ2-2	TGTGCCAGTTTCCTGGTCGGGAGATACACCGGGGAGCTGTTTTTT	CASFLVGRYTGELFF
TRBV9	few	NA	TRBJ2-7	TGTGCCAGCAGCGTAGCCGGGAAAAACTACGAGCAGTACTTC	CASSVAGKNYEQYF
TRBV27	NA	NA	TRBJ2-7	TGTGCCAGCAGTTTAGGTTGGCGTATCCCCTACGAGCAGTACTTC	CASSLGWRIPYEQYF
TRBV20-1	many	TRBD2	TRBJ2-1	TGCAGTGCTACCAAGACTAGCGGGAGGAGGAATGAGCAGTTCTTC	CSATKTSGRRNEQFF
TRBV4-2	NA	TRBD2	TRBJ2-1	TGTGCCAGCAGCCAAGACTCCCCGACCCAATTACTAGCGGGAGTGAATGAGCAGTTCTTC	CASSQDSPTQLLAGVNEQFF
TRBV7-6	NA	TRBD2	TRBJ2-1	TGTGCCAGCAGCTTAGCGCGGACTAGCGGATCCTACAATGAGCAGTTCTTC	CASSLARTSGSYNEQFF
TRBV4-3	NA	TRBD2	TRBJ2-7	TGCGCCAGCAGCCAAGCCCGACTAGCGGGAGGGCCAGGAGAGCAGTACTTC	CASSQARLAGGPGEQYF
TRBV6-2/TRBV6-3	many	TRBD2	TRBJ2-2	TGTGCCAGCACCATACTGGCACTAGCGTACAACACCGGGGAGCTGTTTTTT	CASTILALAYNTGELFF
TRBV5-1	few	NA	TRBJ2-4	TGCGCCAGCTCAGGGACGGGAAACCCGGCCAAAAACATTCAGTACTTC	CASSGTGNPAKNIQYF
TRBV7-3	NA	TRBD2	TRBJ2-1	TGTGCCAGCAGCTTAGATCGGCGGGAGATAAGGAATGAGCAGTTCTTC	CASSLDRREIRNEQFF
TRBV20-1	few	NA	TRBJ2-1	TGCAGTGCTAGTCGGGCCCTCCTGAAGGAAGAGCAGTTCTTC	CSASRALLKEEQFF
TRBV3-1	many	NA	TRBJ2-5	TGTGCCAGCAGCCAAGATCCCGGGAAAGAGACCCAGTACTTC	CASSQDPGKETQYF
TRBV9	NA	TRBD2	TRBJ2-2	TGTGCCAGCAGCGTAGGCGTAGCGGGACCCGGGGAGCTGTTTTTT	CASSVGVAGPGELFF
TRBV28	many	TRBD1	TRBJ1-5	TGTGCCAGCAGTTTGACCTTGGGACAGTTCAATCAGCCCCAGCATTTT	CASSLTLGQFNQPQHF
TRBV6-5	few	TRBD2	TRBJ2-1	TGTGCCAGCAGTTACTCTTCAGCGGGAGGACTCTCCTACAATGAGCAGTTCTTC	CASSYSSAGGLSYNEQFF
TRBV20-1	few	TRBD1	TRBJ2-1	TGCAGTGCTTACTCCGGGACAGTCATCGGGAATGAGCAGTTCTTC	CSAYSGTVIGNEQFF
TRBV6-1	many	NA	TRBJ1-1	TGTGCCAGCAGTGAGGGCGGTAACACTGAAGCTTTCTTT	CASSEGGNTEAFF
TRBV18	many	NA	TRBJ2-3	TGTGCCAGCGTCCCAAGCACAGATACGCAGTATTTT	CASVPSTDTQYF
TRBV20-1	many	TRBD1	TRBJ2-5	TGCAGTGCTTTGGACAGGGGGATCCAAGAGACCCAGTACTTC	CSALDRGIQETQYF
TRBV12-3/TRBV12-4	NA	NA	TRBJ2-3	TGTGCCAGCAGCCCAGCCCCGTTTATTGGAGATACGCAGTATTTT	CASSPAPFIGDTQYF
TRBV12-3/TRBV12-4	NA	TRBD1	TRBJ2-2	TGTGCCAGCAGTTGGGACAGGGCGGGCACCGGGGAGCTGTTTTTT	CASSWDRAGTGELFF
TRBV20-1	few	NA	TRBJ2-7	TGCAGTGCTAGGAACCCTCACCGATACGAGCAGTACTTC	CSARNPHRYEQYF
TRBV5-1	many	TRBD2	TRBJ2-2	TGCGCCAGCAGCTTAATTCTAGCGGGCTTTACGAACACCGGGGAGCTGTTTTTT	CASSLILAGFTNTGELFF
TRBV9	NA	NA	TRBJ2-1	TGTGCCAGCAGCGCCCCACCGACAACCTACAATGAGCAGTTCTTC	CASSAPPTTYNEQFF
TRBV18	few	NA	TRBJ1-1	TGTGCCAGCTCACCCCTGCGGGGGATGAACACTGAAGCTTTCTTT	CASSPLRGMNTEAFF
TRBV28	many	NA	TRBJ1-2	TGTGCCAGCAGTGCCGACGTGGCGGGACGTGGCTACACCTTC	CASSADVAGRGYTF
TRBV7-8	many	TRBD2	TRBJ2-7	TGTGCCAGCAGCTTAGTTGCGGCTAGCGGTACCTACGAGCAGTACTTC	CASSLVAASGTYEQYF
TRBV12-5	few	NA	TRBJ1-2	TGTGCTAGTGGTCCTGACCATTCTAACTATGGCTACACCTTC	CASGPDHSNYGYTF
TRBV20-1	many	TRBD2	TRBJ2-7	TGCAGTGCTCGGAATCTAGCGGTCAGCTCCTACGAGCAGTACTTC	CSARNLAVSSYEQYF
TRBV12-3/TRBV12-4	many	NA	TRBJ1-6	TGTGCCAGCAGTCGGGGCCATTCTTCACCCCTCCACTTT	CASSRGHSSPLHF
TRBV5-1	few	NA	TRBJ1-2	TGCGCCAGCAGTAACGCGATATCCGGGAAGTATGGCTACACCTTC	CASSNAISGKYGYTF
TRBV12-3/TRBV12-4	NA	NA	TRBJ2-5	TGTGCCAGCAGTTTAAGGACATCCTCATGGAAAGAGACCCAGTACTTC	CASSLRTSSWKETQYF
TRBV7-8	many	NA	TRBJ2-2	TGTGCCAGCAGCCCTAGGGCGTCTTCGGGGGAGCTGTTTTTT	CASSPRASSGELFF
TRBV28	many	NA	TRBJ2-3	TGTGCCAGCACCCGCCGGGACTTGACAGATACGCAGTATTTT	CASTRRDLTDTQYF
TRBV7-6	few	TRBD2	TRBJ2-6	TGTGCCAGCAGCTCTTTTAATTGGGACAGACCTTTACTAGCGGGTCCCTCTGGGGCCAACGTCCTGACTTTC	CASSSFNWDRPLLAGPSGANVLTF
TRBV30	few	NA	TRBJ2-7	TGTGCCTTCAGACCGGGCGAGCAGTACTTC	CAFRPGEQYF
TRBV28	few	NA	TRBJ2-3	TGTGCCAGCGGCTACCAGATGGTAGGCACAGATACGCAGTATTTT	CASGYQMVGTDTQYF
TRBV30	few	NA	TRBJ2-1	TGTGCCTGGAGTGTTTCCGACCCCTCCTACAATGAGCAGTTCTTC	CAWSVSDPSYNEQFF
TRBV7-3	few	NA	TRBJ2-5	TGTGCCAGCAGCTTAAAACGGCAAGAGACCCAGTACTTC	CASSLKRQETQYF